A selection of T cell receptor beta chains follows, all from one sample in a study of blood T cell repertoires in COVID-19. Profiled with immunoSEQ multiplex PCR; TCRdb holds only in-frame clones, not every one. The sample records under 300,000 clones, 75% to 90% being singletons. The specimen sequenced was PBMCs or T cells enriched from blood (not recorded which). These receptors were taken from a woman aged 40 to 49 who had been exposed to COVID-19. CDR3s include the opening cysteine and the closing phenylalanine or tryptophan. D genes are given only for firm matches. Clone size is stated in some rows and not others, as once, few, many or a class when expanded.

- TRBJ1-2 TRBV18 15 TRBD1 CASSYDRDGVSGYTF TGTGCCAGCTCATACGACAGGGATGGGGTATCTGGCTACACCTTC
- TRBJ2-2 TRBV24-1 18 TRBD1 CATSADRGPSMEPGELFF TGTGCCACCAGTGCCGACAGGGGGCCCTCTATGGAACCCGGGGAGCTGTTTTTT
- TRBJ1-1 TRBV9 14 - CASSVVGDTARAFF TGTGCCAGCAGCGTAGTAGGGGACACGGCCAGAGCTTTCTTT
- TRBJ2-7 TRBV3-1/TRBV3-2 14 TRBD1 CASSHGGQTGEQYF TGTGCCAGCAGCCATGGGGGACAGACCGGCGAGCAGTACTTC
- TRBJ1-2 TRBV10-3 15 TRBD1 CATAPGQSSNYGYTF TGTGCCACCGCTCCGGGACAGTCTTCTAACTATGGCTACACCTTC
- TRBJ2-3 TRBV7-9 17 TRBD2 CASSQRTSGRATDTQYF TGTGCCAGCAGCCAACGGACTAGCGGGAGGGCCACAGATACGCAGTATTTT
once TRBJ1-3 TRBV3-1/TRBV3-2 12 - CASSQSINTIYF TGTGCCAGCAGCCAGAGTATAAACACCATATATTTT
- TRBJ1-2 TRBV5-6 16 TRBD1 CASTPRSSQTGVGYTF TGTGCCAGCACCCCCCGTTCGTCCCAGACAGGGGTAGGCTACACCTTC
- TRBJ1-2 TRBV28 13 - CASSLLGAYGYTF TGTGCCAGCAGTTTATTGGGGGCCTATGGCTACACCTTC
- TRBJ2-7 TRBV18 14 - CASSPPERAYEQYF TGTGCCAGCTCACCACCGGAGCGGGCCTACGAGCAGTACTTC
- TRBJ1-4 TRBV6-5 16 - CASSYSPSPTNEKLFF TGTGCCAGCAGTTACTCCCCCTCTCCAACTAATGAAAAACTGTTTTTT
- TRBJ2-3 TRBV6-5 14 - CASGGGGSTDTQYF TGTGCCAGCGGAGGGGGGGGGTCCACAGATACGCAGTATTTT
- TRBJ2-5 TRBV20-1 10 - CSALGETQYF TGCAGTGCTCTAGGAGAGACCCAGTACTTC
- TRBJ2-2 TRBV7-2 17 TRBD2 CASSKGTSGAYTGELFF TGTGCCAGCAGCAAAGGGACTAGCGGGGCATACACCGGGGAGCTGTTTTTT
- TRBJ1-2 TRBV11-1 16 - CASSALPQRTNYGYTF TGTGCCAGCAGCGCCCTCCCACAGAGAACTAACTATGGCTACACCTTC
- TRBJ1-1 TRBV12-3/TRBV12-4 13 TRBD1 CASTSGGNTEAFF TGTGCCAGCACCTCAGGGGGAAACACTGAAGCTTTCTTT
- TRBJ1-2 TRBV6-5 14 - CASSTAQGNYGYTF TGTGCCAGCAGTACTGCTCAGGGGAACTATGGCTACACCTTC